The clone carrying this TCR beta chain was seen ten or more times. Its antigen is not identified. Breast cancer patients provided tissue from their axillary draining lymph nodes. A single record per CDR3 protein comes from TCRdb applying MiXCR to the multiplex PCR reads. The table has some 250,000 distinct CDR3 sequences, under 40% seen once; the top ten hold roughly 3.5%. This specimen belongs to a study of breast tumors, draining lymph nodes, adjacent tissues. The study's findings and limits: Data fit most tumor T cells coming from lymph node, expanding in tumor. Luminal-like breast cancer showed significantly greater tumor-nontumor repertoire similarity than basal-like breast cancer did. That most tumor T cells come from lymph nodes remained unproven. Tumors had less TCR diversity than lymph nodes, more than nontumor tissue.

This TCR was recovered from a female donor with breast cancer. Some clones in this sample may be carry-over from other donors' samples. Material: axillary lymph node tissue.

CDR3 residues: CSARPYTGELFF. The CDR3 nucleotides read TGCAGTGCTCGCCCTTACACCGGGGAGCTGTTTTTT. This chain connects TRBV20-1 to TRBJ2-2; D unresolved. CDR3 length: 12 amino acids. Trimming shortened V by 5 bases and J by 3 bases, and 7 bases separated the two germline ends. Germline V lookup: CDR1 DFQATT, CDR2 SNEGSKA (reference sequence).